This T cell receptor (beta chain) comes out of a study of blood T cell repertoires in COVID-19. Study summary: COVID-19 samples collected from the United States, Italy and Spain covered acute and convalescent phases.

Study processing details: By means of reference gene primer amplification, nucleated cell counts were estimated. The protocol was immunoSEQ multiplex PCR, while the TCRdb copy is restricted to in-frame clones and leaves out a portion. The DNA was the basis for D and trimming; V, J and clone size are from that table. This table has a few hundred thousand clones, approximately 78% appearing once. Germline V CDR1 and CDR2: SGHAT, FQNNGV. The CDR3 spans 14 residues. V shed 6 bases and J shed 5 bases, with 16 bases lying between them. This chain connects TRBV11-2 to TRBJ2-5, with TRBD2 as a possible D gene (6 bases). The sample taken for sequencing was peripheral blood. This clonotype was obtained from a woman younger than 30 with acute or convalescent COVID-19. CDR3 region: CASSKLPGRETQYF. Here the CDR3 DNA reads TGTGCCAGCAGTAAGCTGCCAGGGAGGGAGACCCAGTACTTC.